This T cell receptor beta chain came from a study of CD8 T cells in Susac syndrome. This CDR3 contains 15 residues. CDR1 is MGHDK, CDR2 SYGVNS, per germline. V lost 3 bases to trimming and J lost 5 bases, with 14 bases between them. Relapsing-remitting disease, either stable or active, was present in the treatment-naive patients who were the multiple sclerosis controls. It was negative isolation that provided the CD8+ and CD4+ T cells, whereas TEMRA cells were enriched by FACS. Roughly 0.5 to 1 ug RNA was reverse transcribed with random hexamers. With immunoSEQ multiplex PCR, TCR beta CDR3 was amplified across 54 Vbeta and 13 Jbeta. Via MiXCR, TCRdb re-called the immunoSEQ multiplex PCR reads, giving one row per CDR3 protein. The data contain 150,000 to 200,000 distinct CDR3 sequences, roughly 96% of them seen just once; the ten biggest clones take up roughly 0.16%.

What was sequenced was CD8+ T cells from PBMCs. The clonotype comes from a human donor with multiple sclerosis. The V and J genes are TRBV25-1 and TRBJ1-5, with a possible D match to TRBD1 (5 bases). The CDR3 protein is CASSDGWVGDQPQHF. The CDR3 nucleotides read TGTGCCAGCAGTGATGGGTGGGTAGGGGATCAGCCCCAGCATTTT.